Shown below are 9 T cell receptor beta chains from a single sample sequenced in a study of T-cell memory formation after mild COVID-19. TCRdb used MiXCR to reprocess the 5' RACE reads, holding one entry per CDR3 protein. This table has 410,000 or so distinct CDR3 sequences, 20% to 30% appearing once. Sequencing used PBMCs or a T cell subset sorted from them (not recorded which). The source is an adult woman who had mild COVID-19 (a few samples of this study predate the infection). Cell type and time point are not known.

The CDR3 DNA sequence: TGTGCCAGCAGTGACGGTAGGGTTCGTCGGAGCACTGAAGCTTTCTTT. Encoded protein: CASSDGRVRRSTEAFF. The genes are TRBV25-1 and TRBJ1-1; D call uncertain. CDR3 length: 16 amino acids. V dropped 3 bases and J dropped 4 bases, with 18 bases sitting between them. Germline V lookup: CDR1 MGHDK, CDR2 SYGVNS.

The chain is built from TRBV10-3 and TRBJ2-1; D may be TRBD1 or TRBD2 (5 bases each). Germline V gene data show CDR1 as ENHRY and CDR2 as SYGVKD. CDR3 size: 15 residues. Between the trimmed V and J ends, which lost 3 bases and 3 bases, there was a span of 12 bases. The CDR3 DNA is TGTGCCATCAGTGACGGGGCGGGTCGCTACAATGAGCAGTTCTTC. Translated, it gives CAISDGAGRYNEQFF.

This rearrangement joins TRBV6-5 to TRBJ2-1; TRBD1 agrees at 7 bases. V lost 1 base, J lost 9 bases, and 9 bases stayed unmatched. This CDR3 has 15 amino acids. CDR1 MNHEY and CDR2 SVGAGI come from the germline V gene. The DNA of the CDR3 is TGTGCCAGCAGTTACTATGAGGGGGCTTCGGGTGAGCAGTTCTTC. Residues: CASSYYEGASGEQFF.

In its sample, this clonotype was seen many times. V gene TRBV7-2 combines with J gene TRBJ1-5, with D possibly TRBD1 on 6 matching bases. Trimming pared 4 bases from V and 5 bases from J, leaving 15 bases between. This CDR3 is 15 amino acids long. Germline lookup yields CDR1 SGHTA and CDR2 FQGNSA. CDR3 sequence reads: CASSSLRTADQPQHF. Written as DNA, the CDR3 is TGTGCCAGCAGCTCTCTCAGGACAGCCGATCAGCCCCAGCATTTT.

In DNA, the CDR3 is TGTGCCTGGAGTAGGCAGGGGGATACGCAGTATTTT. Its protein is CAWSRQGDTQYF. This sequence joins TRBV30 and TRBJ2-3, with D perhaps matching TRBD1 (6 bases). The CDR3 sequence is 12 residues long. CDR1 and CDR2 from the germline V gene are GTSNPN and SVGIG (reference sequence). The ends were cut back, 2 bases at V and 6 bases at J, with 9 bases in the middle. The full variable domain, its missing parts supplied by reference TRBV30 and TRBJ2-3, is SQTIHQWPATLVQPVGSPLSLECTVEGTSNPNLYWYRQAAGRGLQLLFYSVGIGQISSEVPQNLSASRPQDRQFILSSKKLLLSDSGFYLCAWSRQGDTQYFGPGTRLTVL.

The rearrangement joins TRBV7-6 to TRBJ2-1; 9 positions agree with TRBD1. Losses at the gene ends were 0 bases for V and 2 bases for J; bases not matched to a gene: 2. This CDR3 is 16 amino acids long. In germline, CDR1 is SGHVS, CDR2 FNYEAQ. The CDR3 is CASSLAGQGPYNEQFF. CDR3 DNA: TGTGCCAGCAGCTTAGCGGGACAGGGCCCCTACAATGAGCAGTTCTTC. Variable domain in full (rest from reference TRBV7-6 and TRBJ2-1): GAGVSQSPRYKVTKRGQDVALRCDPISGHVSLYWYRQALGQGPEFLTYFNYEAQQDKSGLPNDRFSAERPEGSISTLTIQRTEQRDSAMYRCASSLAGQGPYNEQFFGPGTRLTVL.

CDR3 amino acids: CASSPWGGPGELFF. The CDR3 nucleotides are TGTGCCAGCAGCCCCTGGGGCGGACCCGGGGAGCTGTTTTTT. The chain carries TRBV27 and TRBJ2-2; D possibly corresponds to TRBD1 (5 bases). The CDR3 has 14 amino acids. Germline CDR1 MNHEY, CDR2 SMNVEV (reference sequence). Trimming pared 6 bases from V and 6 bases from J, leaving 14 bases between.

A few counts support this clonotype. The chain couples TRBV20-1 to TRBJ2-4, with D tentatively TRBD1 (5 bases). The V end lost 3 bases, the J end lost 11 bases, and 14 bases lay between the germline ends. Germline CDR1 DFQATT, CDR2 SNEGSKA (reference sequence). This CDR3 has 12 residues. The CDR3 here is CSARGPGEVQYF. DNA of the CDR3: TGCAGTGCTAGGGGGCCTGGAGAAGTTCAGTACTTC.

The chain joins TRBV3-1 to TRBJ2-7; D call uncertain. Germline CDR1 reads LGHDT; CDR2 reads YNNKEL (reference sequence). This CDR3 is built from 12 residues. V shed 5 bases and J shed 6 bases, with 11 bases lying between them. This CDR3 is CASSYQRSEQYF. The CDR3 DNA reads as TGTGCCAGCAGCTACCAGCGAAGCGAGCAGTACTTC.